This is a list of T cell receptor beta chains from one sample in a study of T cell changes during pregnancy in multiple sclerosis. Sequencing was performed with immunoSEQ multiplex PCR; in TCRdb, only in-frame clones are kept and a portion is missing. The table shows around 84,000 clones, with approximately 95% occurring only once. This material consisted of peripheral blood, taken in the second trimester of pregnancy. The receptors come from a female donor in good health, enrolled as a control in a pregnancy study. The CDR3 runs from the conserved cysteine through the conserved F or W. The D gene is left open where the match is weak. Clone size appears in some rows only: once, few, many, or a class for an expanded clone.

CDR3 DNA: TGTGCCAGCAGCCACCGGGTCTCTAGCACAGATACGCAGTATTTT
CDR3 protein: CASSHRVSSTDTQYF
clone size: once
V gene: TRBV5-4
D gene: -
J gene: TRBJ2-3

CDR3 DNA: TGCGCCAGCAGCCAAGATCGGTCTAGCGGGATCAGCTCCTACAATGAGCAGTTCTTC
CDR3 protein: CASSQDRSSGISSYNEQFF
clone size: -
V gene: TRBV4-1
D gene: TRBD2
J gene: TRBJ2-1

CDR3 DNA: TGCGCCAGCAGCCAAATCCCCTCCCCCCCTACGGGTTATGGCTACACCTTC
CDR3 protein: CASSQIPSPPTGYGYTF
clone size: few
V gene: TRBV4-1
D gene: -
J gene: TRBJ1-2

CDR3 DNA: TGTGCCAGCAGCTTGGACAGGGACCCCTACGAGCAGTACTTC
CDR3 protein: CASSLDRDPYEQYF
clone size: once
V gene: TRBV5-4
D gene: -
J gene: TRBJ2-7

CDR3 DNA: TGTGCCAGCAACGGACTAGCGGGAGCTGGGGAGCTGTTTTTT
CDR3 protein: CASNGLAGAGELFF
clone size: -
V gene: TRBV28
D gene: TRBD2
J gene: TRBJ2-2

CDR3 DNA: TGTGCCAGCAGCCACCGGGGAGTGTCGAACATTCAGTACTTC
CDR3 protein: CASSHRGVSNIQYF
clone size: -
V gene: TRBV16
D gene: -
J gene: TRBJ2-4

CDR3 DNA: TGTGCCAGCAGCTTAGAGGGGAGACAGGGGGCAGGCGAGCAGTACTTC
CDR3 protein: CASSLEGRQGAGEQYF
clone size: -
V gene: TRBV7-6
D gene: TRBD1
J gene: TRBJ2-7

CDR3 DNA: TGTGCCAGCAGTTTAGCGGGAGATCTCCGCGAGCAGTACTTC
CDR3 protein: CASSLAGDLREQYF
clone size: -
V gene: TRBV27
D gene: TRBD2
J gene: TRBJ2-7

CDR3 DNA: TGTGCCAGCAGTGGGACTAGCGGGAGTTTGTACTTC
CDR3 protein: CASSGTSGSLYF
clone size: -
V gene: TRBV2
D gene: TRBD2
J gene: TRBJ2-7

CDR3 DNA: TGTGCCTGGAGTCCCCTAAGTTTCGGCTACACCTTC
CDR3 protein: CAWSPLSFGYTF
clone size: -
V gene: TRBV30
D gene: -
J gene: TRBJ1-2

CDR3 DNA: TGCGCCAGCAGCTTGGCCGGGACAAGGGCAGATACGCAGTATTTT
CDR3 protein: CASSLAGTRADTQYF
clone size: -
V gene: TRBV5-1
D gene: -
J gene: TRBJ2-3

CDR3 DNA: TGTGCCAGCAGCTTAGCAGGGGGCGCCTACAATGAGCAGTTCTTC
CDR3 protein: CASSLAGGAYNEQFF
clone size: -
V gene: TRBV7-2
D gene: TRBD1
J gene: TRBJ2-1

CDR3 DNA: TGTGCCAGCAGCGTAGTAGAGCCCGGGGAGCTGTTTTTT
CDR3 protein: CASSVVEPGELFF
clone size: -
V gene: TRBV9
D gene: -
J gene: TRBJ2-2

CDR3 DNA: TGTGCCAGCAGCTTAGATACCAGGCCTTCCTACGAGCAGTACTTC
CDR3 protein: CASSLDTRPSYEQYF
clone size: -
V gene: TRBV7-6
D gene: -
J gene: TRBJ2-7

CDR3 DNA: TGTGCCAGCAGCTTAGTTGGTGGCCCCGGGGAGCTGTTTTTT
CDR3 protein: CASSLVGGPGELFF
clone size: -
V gene: TRBV11-2
D gene: -
J gene: TRBJ2-2

CDR3 DNA: TGTGCCAGCAGTTCAGGGGGCCCGGGCTATGGCTACACCTTC
CDR3 protein: CASSSGGPGYGYTF
clone size: -
V gene: TRBV6-1
D gene: TRBD1
J gene: TRBJ1-2

CDR3 DNA: TGCGCCAGCAGCCAAGGGACGGGAGGTGAGCAGTTCTTC
CDR3 protein: CASSQGTGGEQFF
clone size: -
V gene: TRBV4-1
D gene: TRBD2
J gene: TRBJ2-1

CDR3 DNA: TGTGCCAGCAGTGTTACGGGGGGCACAGATACGCAGTATTTT
CDR3 protein: CASSVTGGTDTQYF
clone size: -
V gene: TRBV6-4
D gene: -
J gene: TRBJ2-3

CDR3 DNA: TGTGCCAGCCTTTCAGTAGACACCAGCTCCTACAATGAGCAGTTCTTC
CDR3 protein: CASLSVDTSSYNEQFF
clone size: -
V gene: TRBV11-3
D gene: -
J gene: TRBJ2-1

CDR3 DNA: TGTGCCAGCAGGACGACGGGCTATGGCTACACCTTC
CDR3 protein: CASRTTGYGYTF
clone size: once
V gene: TRBV2
D gene: -
J gene: TRBJ1-2

CDR3 DNA: TGTGCCACCAGCAGAGATAAGGACAGGGGGAAAGCTTTCTTT
CDR3 protein: CATSRDKDRGKAFF
clone size: -
V gene: TRBV15
D gene: TRBD1
J gene: TRBJ1-1

CDR3 DNA: TGTGCCTGGAGTTCCGGGACAGCTAGCACAGATACGCAGTATTTT
CDR3 protein: CAWSSGTASTDTQYF
clone size: -
V gene: TRBV30
D gene: TRBD1
J gene: TRBJ2-3

CDR3 DNA: TGTGCCAGCAGGCCCCTCGACAGGGGGAAAGAGACCCAGTACTTC
CDR3 protein: CASRPLDRGKETQYF
clone size: -
V gene: TRBV28
D gene: TRBD1
J gene: TRBJ2-5

CDR3 DNA: TGCGCCAGCAGCCAAGGGGAGACTAGCGGATCTACCGAGCAGTACTTC
CDR3 protein: CASSQGETSGSTEQYF
clone size: -
V gene: TRBV4-1
D gene: TRBD2
J gene: TRBJ2-7

CDR3 DNA: TGCGCCAACAGCCCTATCCCCGGACAGGGCGAGCAGTACTTC
CDR3 protein: CANSPIPGQGEQYF
clone size: -
V gene: TRBV5-1
D gene: TRBD1
J gene: TRBJ2-7

CDR3 DNA: TGTGCCAGCAGCCCTAGAACTAACTATGGCTACACCTTC
CDR3 protein: CASSPRTNYGYTF
clone size: -
V gene: TRBV7-2
D gene: -
J gene: TRBJ1-2

CDR3 DNA: TGTGCCAGCAGCCAAGAAGAACCTAGCGGAAGCACAGATACGCAGTATTTT
CDR3 protein: CASSQEEPSGSTDTQYF
clone size: -
V gene: TRBV4-2
D gene: TRBD2
J gene: TRBJ2-3

CDR3 DNA: TGTGCCAGCAGCCCTGGACAGGGTACAACAGATACGCAGTATTTT
CDR3 protein: CASSPGQGTTDTQYF
clone size: -
V gene: TRBV5-4
D gene: TRBD1
J gene: TRBJ2-3

CDR3 DNA: TGTGCCAGCAGCTTAGGGGCGGGACGGGACAGGGTCTCCTACGAGCAGTACTTC
CDR3 protein: CASSLGAGRDRVSYEQYF
clone size: -
V gene: TRBV7-9
D gene: TRBD1
J gene: TRBJ2-7

CDR3 DNA: TGTGCCAGCAGCTTAGGGAGGACAGCATATGGCTACACCTTC
CDR3 protein: CASSLGRTAYGYTF
clone size: -
V gene: TRBV7-8
D gene: -
J gene: TRBJ1-2

CDR3 DNA: TGTGCCAGCAGCCTTGGCAGCCAAGAGACCCAGTACTTC
CDR3 protein: CASSLGSQETQYF
clone size: -
V gene: TRBV11-3
D gene: -
J gene: TRBJ2-5

CDR3 DNA: TGTGCCAGCAGTCCCTCCGCCGGACAGACGATCTATAGCAATCAGCCCCAGCATTTT
CDR3 protein: CASSPSAGQTIYSNQPQHF
clone size: -
V gene: TRBV27
D gene: -
J gene: TRBJ1-5

CDR3 DNA: TGTGCCAGCAGAAAAACAGGGACGGATGCCATGAACACTGAAGCTTTCTTT
CDR3 protein: CASRKTGTDAMNTEAFF
clone size: -
V gene: TRBV27
D gene: -
J gene: TRBJ1-1

CDR3 DNA: TGTGCCAGTAGTATAGAGGCCGCCAGGGGTGGCAATCAGCCCCAGCATTTT
CDR3 protein: CASSIEAARGGNQPQHF
clone size: -
V gene: TRBV19
D gene: -
J gene: TRBJ1-5

CDR3 DNA: TGTGCCAGCAGCTTAGGTCTCAACAGGGCGGATGAAGCTTTCTTT
CDR3 protein: CASSLGLNRADEAFF
clone size: -
V gene: TRBV13
D gene: -
J gene: TRBJ1-1

CDR3 DNA: TGTGCCAGCAGCGCATTTGGCACTAGCGGACCCGGGGAGCTGTTTTTT
CDR3 protein: CASSAFGTSGPGELFF
clone size: -
V gene: TRBV5-6
D gene: TRBD2
J gene: TRBJ2-2

CDR3 DNA: TGTGCCAGCAGCTTGGATGCTGCGAACATTCAGTACTTC
CDR3 protein: CASSLDAANIQYF
clone size: -
V gene: TRBV5-6
D gene: -
J gene: TRBJ2-4

CDR3 DNA: TGTGCCAGCAGCCCCCTCCAGTACGAGGTGAACACTGAAGCTTTCTTT
CDR3 protein: CASSPLQYEVNTEAFF
clone size: -
V gene: TRBV2
D gene: -
J gene: TRBJ1-1

CDR3 DNA: TGTGCCAGCAGTAACACCGGGGGGGGCGATGAAAAACTGTTTTTT
CDR3 protein: CASSNTGGGDEKLFF
clone size: -
V gene: TRBV28
D gene: -
J gene: TRBJ1-4

CDR3 DNA: TGTGCCAGCAGCTTAGTAATAGCGGGACGCCAGAACACCGGGGAGCTGTTTTTT
CDR3 protein: CASSLVIAGRQNTGELFF
clone size: -
V gene: TRBV7-6
D gene: TRBD2
J gene: TRBJ2-2

CDR3 DNA: TGTGCCATCAGTGATCCTCGACTAGCGGGAGAAAAGGTCATTCAGTACTTC
CDR3 protein: CAISDPRLAGEKVIQYF
clone size: -
V gene: TRBV10-3
D gene: TRBD2
J gene: TRBJ2-4

CDR3 DNA: TGTGCCAGCAGCGTAGGGGGGTTTCAGGGGGGCATTCAGTACTTC
CDR3 protein: CASSVGGFQGGIQYF
clone size: -
V gene: TRBV9
D gene: -
J gene: TRBJ2-4